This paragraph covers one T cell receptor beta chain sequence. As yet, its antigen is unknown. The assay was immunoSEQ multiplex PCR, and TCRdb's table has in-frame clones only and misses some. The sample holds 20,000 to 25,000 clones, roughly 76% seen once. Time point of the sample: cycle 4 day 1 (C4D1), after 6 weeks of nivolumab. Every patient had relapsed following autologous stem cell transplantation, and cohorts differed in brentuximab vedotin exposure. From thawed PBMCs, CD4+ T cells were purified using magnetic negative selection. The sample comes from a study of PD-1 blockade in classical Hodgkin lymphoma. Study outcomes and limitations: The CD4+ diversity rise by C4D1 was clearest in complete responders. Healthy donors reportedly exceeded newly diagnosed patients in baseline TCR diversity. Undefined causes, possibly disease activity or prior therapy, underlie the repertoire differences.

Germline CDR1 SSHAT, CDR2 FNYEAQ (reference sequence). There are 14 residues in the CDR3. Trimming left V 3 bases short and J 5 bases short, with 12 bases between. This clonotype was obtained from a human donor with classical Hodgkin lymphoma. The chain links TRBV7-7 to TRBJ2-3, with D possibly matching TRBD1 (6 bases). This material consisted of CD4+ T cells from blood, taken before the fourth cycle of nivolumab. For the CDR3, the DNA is TGTGCCAGCAGCTTGGCAGGGGCCGGAGATACGCAGTATTTT. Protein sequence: CASSLAGAGDTQYF.